Below are 32 T cell receptor beta chains sequenced from a single sample in a study of blood T cells in healthy people across ages. PCR was performed a second time for about 7 to 11 cycles using a sample-barcoded 5' primer and a J-beta primer mix. TCRdb processed the 5' RACE reads anew with MiXCR; each CDR3 protein has one entry. The sample shows about 1.4 million distinct CDR3 sequences, 59% of them seen only once. Sequenced input: blood. The receptors shown here come from a man aged 18 to 30 in good health.

This chain uses TRBV5-5 with TRBJ2-5, with D unresolved. CDR1 is SGHKS and CDR2 is YYEKEE in the germline V gene (reference sequence). V lost 4 bases, J lost 5 bases, and 12 bases lay in between. This CDR3 spans 13 amino acids. CDR3: CASSPVGTETQYF. The CDR3 DNA reads as TGTGCCAGCAGCCCCGTGGGAACGGAGACCCAGTACTTC. The complete variable domain, with remaining parts taken from reference TRBV5-5 and TRBJ2-5, reads DAGVTQSPTHLIKTRGQQVTLRCSPISGHKSVSWYQQVLGQGPQFIFQYYEKEERGRGNFPDRFSARQFPNYSSELNVNALLLGDSALYLCASSPVGTETQYFGPGTRLLVL.

The chain links TRBV6-6 to TRBJ1-2; D is uncertain. The V gene lost 2 bases and the J gene lost 8 bases, with 12 bases spanning the gap. This CDR3 is 13 amino acids long. CDR1 is MNHNY, CDR2 SVGAGI, per germline (reference sequence). Here the CDR3 DNA reads TGTGCCAGCAGTTACGAGGGTTCCGGGGGCTACACCTTC. Translation gives CASSYEGSGGYTF.

The chain uses TRBV10-3 and TRBJ2-1; D could derive from TRBD1 or TRBD2 (5 bases each). The CDR3 is 15 amino acids. V dropped 3 bases and J dropped 7 bases, with 16 bases sitting between them. Germline assignment: CDR1 ENHRY and CDR2 SYGVKD. The CDR3 DNA is TGTGCCATCAGTGAACCCTCCGGGACCCGGAATGAGCAGTTCTTC. Amino acids: CAISEPSGTRNEQFF.

The rearrangement uses TRBV5-4 and TRBJ2-4; 7 positions agree with TRBD1. The CDR3 totals 15 residues. V was clipped by 4 bases and J by 13 bases; unmatched bases: 17. Germline CDR1 is SGHNT and CDR2 is YYREEE (reference sequence). This CDR3 is CASSDGQVLPGEQYF. The CDR3 region has the DNA TGTGCCAGCAGCGATGGACAGGTGTTGCCAGGGGAGCAGTACTTC.

CDR3: CSVEFSIGGTGELFF. The DNA of the CDR3 is TGCAGCGTTGAATTTTCCATTGGTGGCACCGGGGAGCTGTTTTTT. This chain connects TRBV29-1 to TRBJ2-2; D gene unclear. Deletions cut 2 bases from V and 4 bases from J, with 14 bases between. CDR3 size: 15 residues. Germline V lookup: CDR1 SQVTM, CDR2 ANQGSEA.

The chain uses TRBV4-1 and TRBJ2-7; 10 bases line up with TRBD2. Germline V gene sequence: CDR1 MGHRA, CDR2 YSYEKL. V lost 1 base to trimming and J lost 2 bases; unmatched junction nucleotides: 2. This CDR3 is 15 amino acids long. The CDR3 bases are TGCGCCAGCAGCCAAGTCAGCGGGGGGGCCTACGAGCAGTACTTC. Protein: CASSQVSGGAYEQYF.

This clonotype has only one observation. This chain joins TRBV29-1 and TRBJ2-7, with D maybe TRBD1 (6 bases). The CDR3 extends over 13 amino acids. The germline V gene encodes CDR1 SQVTM and CDR2 ANQGSEA. V was clipped by 3 bases and J by 0 bases, with 9 bases between them. The DNA for the CDR3 is TGCAGCGTTGATGTGGACAGCTCCTACGAGCAGTACTTC. Encoded protein: CSVDVDSSYEQYF.

The chain combines TRBV7-8 with TRBJ2-5; D is possibly TRBD2 (6 bases). Germline loops: CDR1 SGHVS, CDR2 FQNEAQ. The CDR3 has 17 amino acids. V gave up 6 bases and J gave up 2 bases, with 22 bases separating them. The CDR3 sequence: CASRAGRAGVLQETQYF. The CDR3 region has the DNA TGTGCCAGCAGAGCCGGGAGAGCGGGTGTGTTACAAGAGACCCAGTACTTC.

Points on this clonotype: This could be a read error, since a much larger clone is one nucleotide away. The V call is TRBV20-1, the J call TRBJ1-6; D gene unclear. Germline CDR1 reads DFQATT; CDR2 reads SNEGSKA (reference sequence). Between the trimmed V and J ends, which lost 8 bases and 7 bases, there was a span of 21 bases. This CDR3 has 15 amino acids. The DNA of the CDR3 is TGCAGTACTAAGGAGAGGGTGATCGGAAATTCACCCCTCCACTTT. Protein sequence: CSTKERVIGNSPLHF.

The gene calls are TRBV27 and TRBJ2-5, with D unresolved. V was trimmed by 8 bases and J by 4 bases, leaving 17 bases between them. This CDR3 contains 14 residues. CDR1 is MNHEY, CDR2 SMNVEV, per germline (reference sequence). In DNA, the CDR3 is TGTGCCAGCGCTGATAGTAGTGGCAGAGAGACCCAGTACTTC. Translated, it gives CASADSSGRETQYF.

The chain joins TRBV10-3 to TRBJ1-2; TRBD1 matches at 9 bases. Trimming at V came to 4 bases and at J to 4 bases, leaving 4 bases not matched to a gene. The CDR3 runs to 14 residues. Germline CDR1 and CDR2: ENHRY and SYGVKD. As DNA, the CDR3 is TGTGCCATCAGTGGGGGACAGGGTGGCTATGGCTACACCTTC. As protein: CAISGGQGGYGYTF.

The J gene is TRBJ2-2, the V gene TRBV5-5; D is ambiguous. V was trimmed by 0 bases and J by 2 bases, leaving 11 bases between them. Germline assignment: CDR1 SGHKS and CDR2 YYEKEE (reference sequence). The CDR3 length is 16 residues. The CDR3 sequence: CASSLAAPANTGELFF. The CDR3 nucleotides read TGTGCCAGCAGCTTGGCCGCGCCAGCTAACACCGGGGAGCTGTTTTTT. Together with reference TRBV5-5 and TRBJ2-2, the CDR3 gives the full variable domain: DAGVTQSPTHLIKTRGQQVTLRCSPISGHKSVSWYQQVLGQGPQFIFQYYEKEERGRGNFPDRFSARQFPNYSSELNVNALLLGDSALYLCASSLAAPANTGELFFGEGSRLTVL.

The J gene is TRBJ2-3, the V gene TRBV7-8; the match to TRBD1 covers 9 bases. The CDR3 length is 14 residues. Germline CDR1 SGHVS, CDR2 FQNEAQ. Trimming cost V 5 bases and J 5 bases; bases outside gene matches: 5. In nucleotides, the CDR3 is TGTGCCAGCAGCGCCCGACAGGGGGGAGATACGCAGTATTTT. Translation: CASSARQGGDTQYF.

V is TRBV20-1 and J is TRBJ1-1; possibly TRBD1 for D (5 bases). There are 15 residues in the CDR3. Germline assignment: CDR1 DFQATT and CDR2 SNEGSKA (reference sequence). V was shortened by 3 bases and J by 0 bases, with 14 bases between the two germline ends. The chain's CDR3 is CSASSPAGMNTEAFF. The CDR3, as DNA: TGCAGTGCTAGCTCGCCCGCAGGGATGAACACTGAAGCTTTCTTT.

The chain links TRBV27 to TRBJ2-5; tentatively, D is TRBD2 (6 bases). Germline CDR1 is MNHEY and CDR2 is SMNVEV (reference sequence). The CDR3 spans 13 residues. V was clipped by 4 bases and J by 4 bases, with 10 bases between them. DNA for the CDR3: TGTGCCAGCAGTTGGAGGGGCGGAGAGACCCAGTACTTC. Its translation: CASSWRGGETQYF.

The chain recombines TRBV4-1 with TRBJ2-3, with D unresolved. The CDR3 consists of 15 residues. Germline V CDR1 and CDR2: MGHRA, YSYEKL. V dropped 1 base and J dropped 0 bases, with 8 bases sitting between them. The CDR3 protein is CASSQAAPSTDTQYF. For the CDR3, the DNA is TGCGCCAGCAGCCAAGCAGCGCCCAGCACAGATACGCAGTATTTT.

The chain links TRBV11-2 to TRBJ1-4, with a tentative D call TRBD1 (6 bases). CDR1 and CDR2 from the germline V gene are SGHAT and FQNNGV. With 6 bases removed from V and 2 bases from J, the gap between germline ends came to 13 bases. The CDR3 totals 15 residues. The CDR3 is CASRGTGLTNEKLFF. DNA of the CDR3: TGTGCCAGCAGGGGAACAGGGTTGACTAATGAAAAACTGTTTTTT.

This clonotype was detected only a few times. J is TRBJ2-3 and V is TRBV20-1; D gene unclear. CDR1 and CDR2 (germline): DFQATT, SNEGSKA (reference sequence). V gave up 3 bases and J gave up 2 bases, with 9 bases separating them. The CDR3 has 13 residues. The CDR3 loop reads CSASRITTDTQYF. CDR3 nucleotide sequence: TGCAGTGCTAGCAGGATCACCACAGATACGCAGTATTTT.

The chain couples TRBV7-6 to TRBJ2-1, with D perhaps TRBD2 (7 bases). The CDR3 is 16 amino acids. Germline V gives CDR1 SGHVS, CDR2 FNYEAQ. The V end was cut by 5 bases, the J end by 2 bases, with 16 bases between. The chain's CDR3 is CASSPVGGLTYNEQFF. CDR3 bases: TGTGCCAGCAGCCCCGTAGGGGGACTAACCTACAATGAGCAGTTCTTC.

V gene TRBV10-3 combines with J gene TRBJ2-7, with 12 positions matching TRBD2. This CDR3 contains 16 residues. V lost 7 bases, J lost 7 bases, and 14 bases stayed unmatched. Per the germline V gene, CDR1 is ENHRY and CDR2 is SYGVKD. CDR3 DNA: TGTGCCATCAAGCCCGAAGGGCTAGCGGGAGGGCGTGAGCAGTACTTC. This gives the protein CAIKPEGLAGGREQYF.

The chain has TRBV7-6 and TRBJ2-7; a weak D match, TRBD1 (6 bases). CDR3 size: 16 residues. The V gene lost 0 bases and the J gene lost 3 bases, with 15 bases spanning the gap. Per germline, CDR1 SGHVS and CDR2 FNYEAQ. The chain's CDR3 is CASSLAGTPGDYEQYF. CDR3 DNA sequence: TGTGCCAGCAGCTTAGCCGGGACCCCAGGGGACTACGAGCAGTACTTC.

Regarding this clonotype: A single base separates this from a much larger clone, so it may be a read error. This sequence joins TRBV12-3 or TRBV12-4 and TRBJ2-1, with D unresolved. The assigned J gene may be wrong: the sequence end matches TRBJ2-7 better. This CDR3 spans 11 amino acids. CDR3 sequence: CASSYVNEQYF. The CDR3 DNA is TGTGCCAGCAGTTACGTCAATGAGCAGTACTTC.

The chain combines TRBV28 with TRBJ2-5; the match to TRBD1 covers 10 bases. The DNA end lines up better with TRBJ2-7; the J call may be wrong. The CDR3 totals 15 residues. Germline lookup yields CDR1 MDHEN and CDR2 SYDVKM. CDR3 coding DNA: TGTGCCAGCAGTCCTCGGGGGACAGGGGACTACGAGCAGTACTTC. It is translated as CASSPRGTGDYEQYF.

The V gene is TRBV12-3 or TRBV12-4, the J gene TRBJ2-1; possibly TRBD2 for D (6 bases). The CDR3 spans 12 residues. V lost 3 bases, J lost 14 bases, and 14 bases lay in between. The CDR3 bases are TGTGCCAGCAGTTTGAGAGGACTAAAGGAGTTCTTC. Its translation: CASSLRGLKEFF.

V usage is TRBV4-1 and J usage is TRBJ1-2, with TRBD1 matching over 9 bases. The ends lost 1 base at V and 14 bases at J; junction bases unmatched: 8. Germline V gives CDR1 MGHRA, CDR2 YSYEKL. The CDR3 has 13 residues. The CDR3 loop reads CASSQGGTGIFTF. CDR3 DNA: TGCGCCAGCAGCCAAGGGGGGACAGGGATATTTACCTTC.

The gene calls are TRBV6-5 and TRBJ2-5; D is unresolved. The DNA end lines up better with TRBJ2-7; the J call may be wrong. The CDR3 runs 13 residues. Germline V gives CDR1 MNHEY, CDR2 SVGAGI. CDR3 nucleotides: TGTGCCAGCAGTTACTCGTTCTGGAGCGAGCAGTACTTC. It encodes CASSYSFWSEQYF.

V gene TRBV12-3 or TRBV12-4 combines with J gene TRBJ2-7; TRBD2 agrees at 7 bases. The trim removed 6 bases at V and 0 bases at J, leaving 8 bases unmatched. The CDR3 totals 15 residues. As DNA, the CDR3 is TGTGCCAGCAGCCCGAGCGGGGCACTCTCCTACGAGCAGTACTTC. Residues: CASSPSGALSYEQYF.

DNA for the CDR3: TGTGCCACCAGCAGAGACCCGGGGGATATGTATGGCTACACCTTC. As protein: CATSRDPGDMYGYTF. The chain combines TRBV15 with TRBJ1-2; weak D call: TRBD1 (5 bases). Trimming removed 0 bases from V and 5 bases from J, with 13 bases in between. The CDR3 length is 15 residues. The germline CDR1 and CDR2 sequences are LNHNV and YYDKDF (reference sequence).

The table lists this clonotype with a few counts. The chain joins TRBV29-1 to TRBJ2-3; 12 nucleotides agree with TRBD2. The CDR3 runs to 15 residues. CDR1 and CDR2 (germline): SQVTM, ANQGSEA. V shed 1 base, J shed 6 bases, and the junction held 5 bases outside the gene matches. The CDR3 reads CSVEGLAGGPDTQYF. The CDR3 bases are TGCAGCGTTGAAGGCCTAGCGGGAGGGCCGGATACGCAGTATTTT.

This sequence joins TRBV15 and TRBJ1-2; TRBD1 matches 7 bases. The J segment lost 2 bases and the V segment lost 0 bases, leaving 3 bases of the junction unmatched. This CDR3 is 15 amino acids long. CDR1 and CDR2 (germline): LNHNV, YYDKDF (reference sequence). The CDR3 nucleotides read TGTGCCACCAGCAGAGATGCGGACAGGAACTATGGCTACACCTTC. Its translation: CATSRDADRNYGYTF.

This clonotype has only a few counts. This chain links TRBV4-2 with TRBJ1-6; D not resolved. The CDR3 covers 15 residues. Deletions cut 0 bases from V and 9 bases from J, with 12 bases between. CDR1 is LGHNA, CDR2 YNFKEQ, per germline. The CDR3 here is CASSQDPGVSSPLHF. Written as DNA, the CDR3 is TGTGCCAGCAGCCAAGATCCCGGTGTCAGTTCACCCCTCCACTTT.

The chain combines TRBV27 with TRBJ2-7, with D possibly matching TRBD2 (6 bases). From germline, CDR1 is MNHEY and CDR2 SMNVEV (reference sequence). V lost 6 bases to trimming and J lost 1 base, with 16 bases between them. CDR3 length: 15 residues. CDR3 in DNA: TGTGCCAGCAGCCCGGTTGGGGGGTATTCCTACGAGCAGTACTTC. Protein product: CASSPVGGYSYEQYF.